A few counts support the clone carrying this TCR beta chain. V lost 5 bases and J lost 0; bases outside the gene matches: 2. Germline assignment: CDR1 PRHDT and CDR2 FYEKMQ (reference sequence). This CDR3 has 15 amino acids. Template-switch 5'RACE cDNA synthesis added a 10-nucleotide unique molecular identifier. Over 190 million TCR-beta sequences from 15-18 subjects came from every sequencing run. TCRdb independently ran MiXCR on the 5' RACE reads; one entry per CDR3 protein. In the table there are 40,000 or so distinct CDR3 sequences, 3% to 3.5% of which are singletons. Time point denoted: longitudinal time-point 1 (baseline). The data derive from a study of neurological immune-mediated disorders. Study context: Secondary progressive disease was present in 3, and relapsing-remitting disease in approximately 30, of the approximately 35 multiple sclerosis patients.

Sequencing input: PBMCs. V is TRBV13 and J is TRBJ2-1; TRBD2 agrees at 9 bases. This TCR was recovered from a woman in her sixties with multiple sclerosis. CDR3: CASSQAGGSYNEQFF. For the CDR3, the DNA is TGTGCCAGCAGCCAAGCGGGGGGCTCCTACAATGAGCAGTTCTTC.